This T cell receptor beta chain is drawn from a study of T cell repertoires in cytomegalovirus infection. Study-wide results and limits: Across the ex vivo response, the dominant clonotypes were HLA-C-restricted CMV-specific TCR beta clonotypes.

TCRdb reprocessed the reads via MiXCR and lists one record per CDR3 protein. The data show about 250,000 distinct CDR3 sequences, with approximately 15% seen just once and less than 60% held by the top ten. The CDR3 contains 19 residues. The V gene's germline CDR1 is LNHDA and CDR2 SQIVND (reference sequence). V shed 8 bases, J shed 1 base, and the junction held 18 bases outside the gene matches. This clonotype was seen a handful of times. Its cognate antigen is unknown. Sequenced: CD8+ T cells from PBMCs. This sequence originates from a human donor in good health (CMV status not recorded). Some clones in this sample may be carry-over from other donors' samples. The chain couples TRBV19 to TRBJ2-4, with 9 nucleotides matching TRBD1. CDR3 amino acids: CASGRPGTGRAEAKNIQYF. For the CDR3, the DNA is TGTGCCAGTGGCCGGCCCGGGACAGGGAGAGCGGAGGCCAAAAACATTCAGTACTTC.